This T cell receptor (beta chain) was sequenced in a study of blood T cells in healthy people across ages. CDR1 is DFQATT and CDR2 is SNEGSKA in the germline V gene (reference sequence). Trimming took 2 bases from V and 8 from J, leaving 13 bases between them. This CDR3 contains 12 residues. Sample-barcoded 5' priming and a J-beta primer mix drove a second PCR of about 6 to 11 cycles. Carrying 12 random nucleotides, a template-switch adaptor labeled each individual cDNA molecule. One entry per CDR3 protein results from TCRdb running MiXCR on the 5' RACE reads. The sample holds about 930,000 distinct CDR3 sequences, 25% to 30% seen once. The sample was also linked to a second study, of T cells of mothers and their children.

The receptor was isolated from a woman between 35 and 50 years old in good health. Specimen: blood. The chain is built from TRBV20-1 and TRBJ2-7; the D gene could be TRBD1 or TRBD2 (7 bases each). This CDR3 reads CSARTGEGKQYF. In DNA form, the CDR3 reads TGCAGTGCTAGAACAGGGGAGGGTAAGCAGTACTTC.